These 10 T cell receptor beta chains were sequenced from one sample in a study of blood T cells in healthy people across ages. A second PCR of 7 to 11 cycles used a sample-barcoded 5' primer and a J-beta primer mix. TCRdb independently ran MiXCR on the 5' RACE reads; one entry per CDR3 protein. The repertoire consists of fewer than 1,000,000 distinct CDR3 sequences, with 40% to 50% occurring once and the leading ten covering nearly 20%. The sequencing input was blood. These receptors all come from a man aged 60 to 75 in good health.

This clonotype was found a few times. The chain combines TRBV11-2 with TRBJ1-6; possible D gene TRBD1, 5 bases. The CDR3 contains 15 residues. V gave up 0 bases and J gave up 7 bases, with 10 bases separating them. CDR1 is SGHAT, CDR2 FQNNGV, per germline. This CDR3 is CASSLDPGSNSPLHF. DNA for the CDR3: TGTGCCAGCAGCTTAGACCCAGGGTCGAATTCACCCCTCCACTTT.

The V call is TRBV4-3, the J call TRBJ1-2; 7 positions agree with TRBD1. After removal of 4 bases from V and 2 bases from J, the junction contained 7 bases not matched to a gene. CDR3 length equals 15 residues. Germline values: CDR1 LGHNA, CDR2 YSLEER. CDR3: CASSLQTGSNYGYTF. In nucleotides, the CDR3 is TGCGCCAGCAGCCTCCAGACAGGGAGCAACTATGGCTACACCTTC.

The chain joins TRBV7-9 to TRBJ2-3; no clear D. The CDR3 has 13 residues. Trimming removed 8 bases from V and 3 bases from J, with 12 bases in between. Germline assignment: CDR1 SEHNR and CDR2 FQNEAQ (reference sequence). The CDR3 region is CASGVVETDTQYF. CDR3 sequence (DNA): TGTGCCAGCGGGGTGGTAGAGACAGATACGCAGTATTTT.

V usage is TRBV7-8 and J usage is TRBJ2-5; D possibly uses TRBD1 or TRBD2 (7 bases each). V lost 4 bases, J lost 6 bases, and 21 bases lay in between. Germline CDR1 SGHVS, CDR2 FQNEAQ. This CDR3 contains 16 residues. The DNA for the CDR3 is TGTGCCAGCAGCTCAACAGCGGGACAGTCTTTGCAGACCCAGTACTTC. Encoded protein: CASSSTAGQSLQTQYF.

This clonotype was recorded a few times. The V call is TRBV7-2, the J call TRBJ2-1, with TRBD1 matching 9 bases. The CDR3 sequence is 19 residues long. V was pared by 1 base and J by 0 bases, with 10 bases of the junction left unmatched. Germline CDR1 reads SGHTA; CDR2 reads FQGNSA. In DNA form, the CDR3 reads TGTGCCAGCAGCTTAGTATCAACAGGGGGCAAAAGCTCCTACAATGAGCAGTTCTTC. Its protein product is CASSLVSTGGKSSYNEQFF.

This clonotype was picked up a small number of times. The chain is built from TRBV12-3 or TRBV12-4 and TRBJ2-3, with 9 nucleotides matching TRBD2. The V segment lost 5 bases and the J segment 0 bases; nucleotides outside the gene matches: 9. This CDR3 has 17 amino acids. CDR3 DNA: TGTGCCAGCAGTGACAGCGGACTAGCGCCAAGCACAGATACGCAGTATTTT. It encodes CASSDSGLAPSTDTQYF.

Many counts were recorded for this clonotype. V usage is TRBV18 and J usage is TRBJ2-3; 10 bases align to TRBD1. There are 16 residues in the CDR3. Germline V gives CDR1 KGHSH, CDR2 LQKENI. The junction had 7 bases not matched to a gene; V was cut back by 4 bases and J by 3 bases. The CDR3 protein is CASSQGQGGTTDTQYF. The CDR3 DNA is TGTGCCAGCTCACAAGGACAGGGGGGGACGACAGATACGCAGTATTTT.

This clonotype was detected only a few times. V usage is TRBV6-1 and J usage is TRBJ2-3; D gene unclear. The CDR3 length is 12 residues. Germline loops: CDR1 MNHNS, CDR2 SASEGT. Deletions cut 9 bases from V and 12 bases from J, with 19 bases between. The CDR3 sequence is CASNSLQYLQYF. The CDR3 DNA reads as TGTGCCAGTAACTCCCTGCAGTATCTCCAGTATTTT.

A few counts support this clonotype. The CDR3 DNA reads TGTGCCAGCAGCCCTCCCATAAGGGACAGAGATACGCAGTATTTT. Its protein is CASSPPIRDRDTQYF. The rearrangement links TRBV7-9 to TRBJ2-3; 7 positions agree with TRBD1. V was pared by 5 bases and J by 5 bases, with 10 bases of the junction left unmatched. Germline V gene lookup returns CDR1 SEHNR and CDR2 FQNEAQ (reference sequence). This CDR3 contains 15 residues.

The V and J genes are TRBV27 and TRBJ2-5; D might be TRBD1 (6 bases). V was pared by 4 bases and J by 2 bases, with 11 bases between. The germline V gene has CDR1 MNHEY and CDR2 SMNVEV (reference sequence). The CDR3 contains 14 residues. The CDR3, as DNA: TGTGCCAGCAGTTCCTGGCAGGGGCAAGAGACCCAGTACTTC. Translated: CASSSWQGQETQYF.